This is a list of T cell receptor beta chains from one sample in a study of regulatory T cells in long-lasting Graves disease. TCRdb passed the multiplex PCR reads through MiXCR, listing each CDR3 protein once. The repertoire holds 550,000 to 600,000 distinct CDR3 sequences, around 16% seen once, with about 11% in the top ten. These records were also assigned to another study, of T cells in Graves' hyperthyroidism and ophthalmopathy.

Sequencing was performed on peripheral blood mononuclear cells (PBMCs), taken at new diagnosis, from a patient treated with antithyroid drugs. Every receptor here comes from a man aged 18 to 35 with Graves disease. Each CDR3 is given with its conserved first and last residue. A D gene is named only where the DNA matches it firmly. Part of the rows lack a size; the others show once, few, many or a class for expanded clones.

>NA|NA|TRBV19|TRBJ1-1
CASSVKNTEAFF
TGTGCCAGTAGCGTCAAGAACACTGAAGCTTTCTTT
>NA|NA|TRBV6-1|TRBJ1-1
CASSEAGGSTEAFF
TGTGCCAGCAGTGAAGCGGGGGGAAGCACTGAAGCTTTCTTT
>TRBD1|NA|TRBV5-1|TRBJ1-1
CASSRRQGKNTEAFF
TGCGCCAGCAGCCGGAGACAGGGAAAAAACACTGAAGCTTTCTTT
>NA|NA|TRBV20-1|TRBJ2-7
CSASPGGGGGLEQYF
TGCAGTGCTTCCCCGGGGGGAGGGGGAGGACTCGAGCAGTACTTC
>NA|NA|TRBV7-2|TRBJ2-1
CASSLIVGVSANNEQFF
TGTGCCAGCAGCTTAATAGTCGGGGTCTCGGCTAACAATGAGCAGTTCTTC
>NA|many|TRBV6-2/TRBV6-3|TRBJ2-5
CASTEPGRRETQYF
TGTGCCAGCACCGAGCCCGGCAGGCGGGAGACCCAGTACTTC
>TRBD2|many|TRBV27|TRBJ2-1
CASSLSRPSGRNEQFF
TGTGCCAGCAGTTTATCGAGGCCTAGCGGGAGAAATGAGCAGTTCTTC
>NA|NA|TRBV25-1|TRBJ1-2
CASSEQGVANNYGYTF
TGTGCCAGCAGTGAACAAGGGGTAGCAAATAACTATGGCTACACCTTC
>TRBD2|NA|TRBV10-3|TRBJ2-3
CATTSGATSTDTQYF
TGTGCCACCACTAGCGGAGCAACTAGCACAGATACGCAGTATTTT
>TRBD1|NA|TRBV9|TRBJ1-6
CASSRQGRGSPLHF
TGTGCCAGCAGTCGACAGGGTCGGGGCTCACCCCTCCACTTT
>TRBD2|NA|TRBV7-3|TRBJ2-3
CASSPQTSGRGTDTQYF
TGTGCCAGCAGCCCCCAGACTAGCGGGAGAGGCACAGATACGCAGTATTTT
>NA|few|TRBV5-1|TRBJ2-1
CASRLLGNNEQFF
TGCGCCAGCAGACTCCTAGGGAACAATGAGCAGTTCTTC
>NA|many|TRBV28|TRBJ1-1
CASSFLWDMNTEAFF
TGTGCCAGCAGTTTTCTATGGGACATGAACACTGAAGCTTTCTTT
>NA|NA|TRBV11-2|TRBJ1-6
CASSASGPSPLHF
TGTGCCAGCAGCGCCTCAGGGCCTTCACCCCTCCACTTT
>TRBD1|NA|TRBV6-1|TRBJ1-1
CASSELGQGAEAFF
TGTGCCAGCAGTGAGCTAGGACAGGGAGCTGAAGCTTTCTTT
>NA|NA|TRBV5-8|TRBJ1-5
CASSHRGTGYLLEPQHF
TGTGCCAGCAGCCACCGGGGGACGGGGTATCTTCTTGAGCCCCAGCATTTT
>NA|many|TRBV11-2|TRBJ2-1
CASSLWAGFRGEQFF
TGTGCCAGCAGCTTATGGGCAGGGTTCCGGGGTGAGCAGTTCTTC
>NA|few|TRBV3-1|TRBJ2-2
CASSPGWNTGELFF
TGTGCCAGCAGCCCAGGGTGGAACACCGGGGAGCTGTTTTTT
>TRBD2|NA|TRBV3-1|TRBJ2-1
CASSQDRGSGRAEQFF
TGTGCCAGCAGCCAAGATCGGGGTAGCGGGAGGGCTGAGCAGTTCTTC
>NA|many|TRBV20-1|TRBJ1-5
CSASRTDSNQPQHF
TGCAGTGCTAGTCGGACGGATAGCAATCAGCCCCAGCATTTT
>TRBD2|many|TRBV12-3/TRBV12-4|TRBJ2-1
CASSFTSGSEQFF
TGTGCCAGCAGTTTTACTAGCGGGAGTGAGCAGTTCTTC
>NA|many|TRBV5-1|TRBJ2-3
CASSAGRSDTQYF
TGCGCCAGCAGCGCCGGACGGTCAGATACGCAGTATTTT
>TRBD1|many|TRBV9|TRBJ2-7
CASSVAQGAAPYEQYF
TGTGCCAGCAGCGTTGCACAGGGGGCGGCCCCCTACGAGCAGTACTTC
>NA|NA|TRBV10-3|TRBJ1-6
CAISADRPADGSPLHF
TGTGCCATCAGTGCCGACCGGCCAGCCGACGGATCACCCCTCCACTTT
>NA|NA|TRBV6-2/TRBV6-3|TRBJ1-1
CASSYLEGGLGDGAFF
TGTGCCAGCAGTTACCTCGAGGGGGGGTTAGGTGATGGAGCTTTCTTT
>NA|NA|TRBV15|TRBJ2-2
CATSTGEKSGELFF
TGTGCCACCAGCACTGGCGAGAAGAGCGGGGAGCTGTTTTTT
>NA|many|TRBV27|TRBJ2-3
CASSNLLGADTQYF
TGTGCCAGCAGTAACCTCCTGGGCGCAGATACGCAGTATTTT
>NA|NA|TRBV27|TRBJ2-3
CASSSPPGLSTDTQYF
TGTGCCAGCAGTTCACCCCCGGGACTGAGCACAGATACGCAGTATTTT
>NA|NA|TRBV9|TRBJ2-5
CASSVDLQETQYF
TGTGCCAGCAGCGTGGACCTCCAAGAGACCCAGTACTTC